The present T cell receptor (beta chain) was sequenced within a study of control samples from healthy donors and cancer patients (TCRdb year 2020). Trimming at the junction amounts to 0 bases on V and 4 bases on J, and the germline ends lie 15 bases apart. From cysteine to phenylalanine, the CDR3 is 16 amino acids long. Only the CDR3 part of the read is kept: 48 bases, read in frame from the first base. Based on the germline V gene, the CDR1 and CDR2 sequences are MGHRA and YSYEKL. Receptors were amplified or captured by the immunoSEQ multiplex PCR assay. Here the immuneACCESS table is served through TCRdb, limited to in-frame sequences with V and J called. Missing clones are a known gap in these copies; in checked studies unresolved V genes cover under half, and the rest lacks a known reason. The sample profile shows around 120,000 clones; 88% of them were found once. About 2.5% of the sample is taken by the ten largest.

Worth noting for this clone: Its antigen is not yet known. One base away there is no much larger clone; base qualities are not given.

The sample consisted of blood. Recombination connected TRBV4-1 to TRBJ2-5, with no confident D gene call. The TCR originated in a woman aged 65 to 85 in good health. The CDR3 protein: CASSQEPFSRLETQYF. In nucleotide form, the sequence is TGCGCCAGCAGCCAAGAGCCCTTCTCGCGGCTAGAGACCCAGTACTTC.